This TCR beta chain was retrieved from a study of untreated major depressive disorder. Study-wide results and limits: The sequencing tests were limited to three preselected Vbeta families.

Sequencing used immunoSEQ multiplex PCR; TCRdb keeps in-frame clones, though not all of them. The sample has more than 20,000 clones, roughly 93% seen once. A note on this clone: The antigen is undetermined.

Sequenced: CD4+ T cells from PBMCs. The clonotype comes from a man younger than 45 in good health.

The CDR3 nucleotides read TGTGCCACATGGGGGCGTCAGGACACTGAAGCTTTCTTT. This codes for CATWGRQDTEAFF. V and J are TRBV27 and TRBJ1-1; D might be TRBD1 (6 bases). Germline V gene lookup returns CDR1 MNHEY and CDR2 SMNVEV (reference sequence). V shed 10 bases and J shed 3 bases, with 15 bases lying between them. The CDR3 is made up of 13 amino acids.